One and the same sample provided the 22 T cell receptor beta chains below, sequenced in a study of T cell repertoires in cytomegalovirus infection. TCRdb itself ran the reads through MiXCR, one entry per CDR3 protein. Found here are about 320,000 distinct CDR3 sequences, over 7.5% of them singletons; the top ten hold over 3.5%. Sequencing used PBMCs. The receptors originated from a human donor in good health (CMV status not recorded). Some clones in this sample may be carry-over from other donors' samples.

Remarks on this clonotype: It may be a read error: a sequence one base away is much more abundant. Since the CDR3 does not end with the conserved phenylalanine or tryptophan, this likely comes from a read error. This rearrangement joins TRBV7-6 to TRBJ2-7; 7 nucleotides line up with TRBD2. This CDR3 has 15 amino acids. The germline gives CDR1 SGHVS, CDR2 FNYEAQ. V was clipped by 5 bases and J by 2 bases; unmatched bases: 9. CDR3 in amino acids: CASSPLREGPYEQYL. CDR3 nucleotide sequence: TGTGCCAGCAGCCCCCTTAGGGAGGGCCCCTACGAGCAGTACCTC.

The table lists this clonotype with a few counts. This sequence joins TRBV10-3 and TRBJ1-2; D call uncertain. Germline V gene sequence: CDR1 ENHRY, CDR2 SYGVKD. Trimming took off 0 bases at V and 1 base at J, with 3 bases between the two ends. The CDR3 covers 13 residues. The DNA for the CDR3 is TGTGCCATCAGTGAGTCCAGTAACTATGGCTACACCTTC. Protein product: CAISESSNYGYTF.

This clonotype was observed a few times. This chain uses TRBV6-2 or TRBV6-3 with TRBJ2-2; D is unclear. V was clipped by 2 bases and J by 4 bases, with 8 bases between them. CDR3 length equals 14 residues. CDR1 is MNHEY, CDR2 SVGEGT, per germline. CDR3 in DNA: TGTGCCAGCAGTTACGAGTGGGGCACCGGGGAGCTGTTTTTT. Residues: CASSYEWGTGELFF.

This clonotype was found many times. The chain has TRBV20-1 and TRBJ1-4, with 8 bases aligning to TRBD1. Looked up from germline, CDR1 is DFQATT and CDR2 is SNEGSKA (reference sequence). CDR3 length: 13 residues. V gave up 6 bases and J gave up 3 bases; unmatched junction bases: 3. The CDR3 spells CSAKQGANEKLFF. Written as DNA, the CDR3 is TGCAGTGCCAAACAGGGGGCTAATGAAAAACTGTTTTTT.

In its sample, this clonotype was seen many times. The rearrangement joins TRBV7-2 to TRBJ1-5; 9 bases are a match to TRBD1. Germline CDR1 reads SGHTA; CDR2 reads FQGNSA. J gave up 5 bases and V 2 bases, and 10 bases lay outside the gene matches. The CDR3 extends over 17 amino acids. In DNA form, the CDR3 reads TGTGCCAGCAGCTTACATCCGGGACAGGGAATAGATCAGCCCCAGCATTTT. This encodes CASSLHPGQGIDQPQHF.

A few counts support this clonotype. The V call is TRBV14, the J call TRBJ2-3; D uncertain. Germline assignment: CDR1 SGHDN and CDR2 FVKESK. The V and J ends lost 0 bases and 2 bases respectively, with 12 bases between them. This CDR3 is built from 16 residues. This CDR3 reads CASSQDRTVYTDTQYF. The CDR3 nucleotides read TGTGCCAGCAGCCAAGATCGGACGGTCTACACAGATACGCAGTATTTT.

The genes are TRBV2 and TRBJ2-7; D is unclear. Deletions cut 6 bases from V and 6 bases from J, with 9 bases between. This CDR3 is 11 amino acids long. CDR1 SNHLY and CDR2 FYNNEI come from the germline V gene. In DNA form, the CDR3 reads TGTGCCAGCAGGGCACTGGGCGAGCAGTACTTC. It specifies CASRALGEQYF.

At least ten counts were recorded for this clonotype. This chain's CDR3 is CSARDRGGATDTQYF. For the CDR3, the DNA is TGCAGTGCTAGAGATCGGGGAGGGGCCACAGATACGCAGTATTTT. The rearrangement uses TRBV20-1 and TRBJ2-3, with TRBD2 matching 7 bases. From germline, CDR1 is DFQATT and CDR2 SNEGSKA (reference sequence). This CDR3 contains 15 residues. V shed 0 bases, J shed 2 bases, and the junction held 5 bases outside the gene matches.

Ten or more counts support this clonotype. This sequence joins TRBV6-5 and TRBJ2-6; 9 positions match TRBD1. CDR1 and CDR2 (germline): MNHEY, SVGAGI. J gave up 4 bases and V 1 base, and 5 bases lay outside the gene matches. The CDR3 runs to 17 residues. CDR3 loop: CASSYYNRGRGANVLTF. The DNA of the CDR3 is TGTGCCAGCAGTTACTACAACAGGGGGCGAGGGGCCAACGTCCTGACTTTC.

The V and J genes are TRBV7-9 and TRBJ1-6; tentative D call: TRBD1 (5 bases). The CDR3 totals 14 residues. Looked up from germline, CDR1 is SEHNR and CDR2 is FQNEAQ (reference sequence). With 6 bases removed from V and 7 bases from J, the gap between germline ends came to 13 bases. The CDR3 reads CASRKDIPNSPLHF. The CDR3 nucleotides read TGTGCCAGCAGGAAGGACATTCCCAATTCACCCCTCCACTTT. Combining the CDR3 with reference TRBV7-9 and TRBJ1-6 gives the whole variable domain DTGVSQNPRHKITKRGQNVTFRCDPISEHNRLYWYRQTLGQGPEFLTYFQNEAQLEKSRLLSDRFSAERPKGSFSTLEIQRTEQGDSAMYLCASRKDIPNSPLHFGNGTRLTVT.

This clonotype was seen more than once but under ten times. The genes are TRBV18 and TRBJ2-3, with TRBD2 matching 8 bases. J was trimmed by 0 bases and V by 3 bases; bases with no gene match: 14. The CDR3 has 19 amino acids. Germline V CDR1 and CDR2: KGHSH, LQKENI. The CDR3 nucleotides are TGTGCCAGCTCACCTAAGAGGACTAGCAAGAAAACTAGCACAGATACGCAGTATTTT. Translated: CASSPKRTSKKTSTDTQYF.

This clonotype has more than one count but fewer than ten. This chain links TRBV6-5 with TRBJ1-2; the D is unclear. The V end was cut by 3 bases, the J end by 7 bases, with 12 bases between. Germline lookup yields CDR1 MNHEY and CDR2 SVGAGI. The CDR3 covers 13 residues. The CDR3 spells CASSYPDGSGYTF. For the CDR3, the DNA is TGTGCCAGCAGTTATCCAGACGGGAGTGGCTACACCTTC.

This clonotype was recorded a few times. This sequence joins TRBV28 and TRBJ1-2; D possibly corresponds to TRBD1 (5 bases). CDR3 length: 13 residues. Germline V gene lookup returns CDR1 MDHEN and CDR2 SYDVKM. The V gene lost 5 bases and the J gene lost 4 bases, with 11 bases spanning the gap. The DNA of the CDR3 is TGTGCCAGCAGTGCGACAGCGACCTATGGCTACACCTTC. It encodes CASSATATYGYTF.

This clonotype was counted a few times. The CDR3 region is CATSDAGTGRDTQYF. In DNA, the CDR3 is TGTGCCACCAGTGATGCAGGGACAGGGAGGGATACGCAGTATTTT. This chain joins TRBV24-1 and TRBJ2-3; 9 nucleotides agree with TRBD1. The germline V gene has CDR1 KGHDR and CDR2 SFDVKD. The trim removed 3 bases at V and 6 bases at J, leaving 6 bases unmatched. The length of the CDR3 is 15 residues.

This clonotype was counted many times. The genes are TRBV7-8 and TRBJ2-7; D is possibly TRBD1 (5 bases). The V gene lost 5 bases and the J gene lost 2 bases, with 7 bases spanning the gap. Germline CDR1 is SGHVS and CDR2 is FQNEAQ. There are 12 residues in the CDR3. DNA for the CDR3: TGTGCCAGCAGCCAGACAGCCTACGAGCAGTACTTC. This translates into CASSQTAYEQYF.

This clonotype appeared many times. The gene calls are TRBV27 and TRBJ1-6; D remains ambiguous. The CDR3 has 13 residues. CDR1 MNHEY and CDR2 SMNVEV come from the germline V gene (reference sequence). Trimming removed 6 bases at V and 5 bases at J, with 8 bases between. The CDR3 DNA reads TGTGCCAGCAGCCTACAGAATAATTCACCCCTCCACTTT. Protein: CASSLQNNSPLHF.

The chain joins TRBV6-2 or TRBV6-3 to TRBJ2-7; 9 nucleotides align to TRBD1. Germline values: CDR1 MNHEY, CDR2 SVGEGT. V trimming: 6 bases; J trimming: 3 bases; junction bases outside the gene matches: 12. The CDR3 is 16 amino acids. The CDR3 region is CASRRPPGQGHYEQYF. The CDR3 DNA sequence: TGTGCCAGCAGAAGACCGCCGGGACAGGGTCACTACGAGCAGTACTTC.

There are many counts of this clonotype. The J gene is TRBJ1-1, the V gene TRBV7-2; D call uncertain. The germline V and J ends were trimmed by 1 base and 0 bases, with 6 bases remaining between them. The CDR3 is 14 residues long. Germline-derived CDR1 and CDR2 are SGHTA and FQGNSA. CDR3 sequence (DNA): TGTGCCAGCAGCTTAGAGGATATGAACACTGAAGCTTTCTTT. Its protein is CASSLEDMNTEAFF.

This rearrangement joins TRBV14 to TRBJ2-7; 11 nucleotides align to TRBD1. The length of the CDR3 is 15 residues. Trimming at V came to 3 bases and at J to 3 bases, leaving 4 bases not matched to a gene. Germline loops: CDR1 SGHDN, CDR2 FVKESK. DNA for the CDR3: TGTGCCAGCAGCCAGGGGGACAGGGGGAACTACGAGCAGTACTTC. This codes for CASSQGDRGNYEQYF.

This clonotype was detected many times. V and J are TRBV7-2 and TRBJ2-4; the match to TRBD1 covers 7 bases. The CDR3 length is 17 residues. J gave up 4 bases and V 2 bases, and 11 bases lay outside the gene matches. The V gene's germline CDR1 is SGHTA and CDR2 FQGNSA. The CDR3 sequence is CASSLFSQGTGKNIQYF. CDR3 DNA: TGTGCCAGCAGCTTATTCTCACAGGGGACGGGGAAAAACATTCAGTACTTC.

This chain uses TRBV28 with TRBJ1-5; tentative D call: TRBD1 (6 bases). From germline, CDR1 is MDHEN and CDR2 SYDVKM. The CDR3 is 13 residues long. V dropped 7 bases and J dropped 2 bases, with 9 bases sitting between them. This CDR3 reads CASIRQGNQPQHF. The CDR3 DNA is TGTGCCAGCATAAGACAGGGCAATCAGCCCCAGCATTTT.

CDR3 sequence (DNA): TGCAGTGCTTCGCACAGGGGCGTAAACACCATATATTTT. Residues: CSASHRGVNTIYF. V is TRBV20-1 and J is TRBJ1-3, with 7 bases matching TRBD1. The CDR3 consists of 13 residues. The germline V gene encodes CDR1 DFQATT and CDR2 SNEGSKA (reference sequence). V was pared by 5 bases and J by 6 bases, with 7 bases of the junction left unmatched.